This TCR beta chain derives from a study of blood T cell repertoires in COVID-19. Turning to the study itself: Some COVID-19 samples were acute and others convalescent; all came from the United States, Italy and Spain. Nucleic acid was either cDNA or gDNA, and it came from T cells, B-cell-depleted T cells, or PBMCs.

The CDR3 has 13 amino acids. Per the germline V gene, CDR1 is KGHSH and CDR2 is LQKENI. The germline V and J ends were trimmed by 3 bases and 5 bases, with 7 bases remaining between them. Produced via immunoSEQ multiplex PCR; TCRdb's table is partial and in-frame only. The repertoire has roughly 130,000 clones, 87% of them found once; the top ten carry around 3.4%. This chain uses TRBV18 with TRBJ1-4; no clear D gene. The clonotype originates from a woman in her sixties with acute or convalescent COVID-19. The sample comprised peripheral blood. The CDR3 DNA reads as TGTGCCAGCTCACCGGAGATAAATGAAAAACTGTTTTTT. Translation: CASSPEINEKLFF.